This T cell receptor (beta chain) is drawn from a study of beta chain features in type 1 diabetes. Study results and caveats: There was a moderate but significant shortening of TCRB CDR3s in all four CD4+ subsets of Type 1 diabetes patients. cDNA sequencing could over-represent cells with high TCR expression.

In this sample, this clone turned up a few times. What it recognizes is unknown. Reverse transcription of all isolated RNA meant that expressed TCRB transcripts were sequenced. Here immunoSEQ multiplex PCR was the method, and the copy in TCRdb shows in-frame clones only, minus some. The data hold some 160,000 clones, with approximately 8.8% observed a single time. The length of the CDR3 is 15 residues. Germline-derived CDR1 and CDR2 are KGHSY and FQNENV. V lost 3 bases to trimming and J lost 3 bases; unmatched junction nucleotides: 8. Based on CD45RO/CCR7/CD25/CD127/CD95/CD27, CD4+ regulatory, stem cell-like memory, naive and central memory cells were sorted.

Sequencing was done on a sample of central memory CD4+ T cells from blood. J is TRBJ2-7 and V is TRBV16; 7 bases match TRBD2. The receptor comes from a young woman with type 1 diabetes. The CDR3 bases are TGTGCCAGCAGCCACCCACCTAGCGGCTTCTACGAGCAGTACTTC. Amino acids: CASSHPPSGFYEQYF.